This paragraph reports one T cell receptor beta chain. V was pared by 4 bases and J by 3 bases, with 6 bases of the junction left unmatched. Germline lookup yields CDR1 MDHEN and CDR2 SYDVKM. This CDR3 region has 16 residues. This sample stems from a study of T cell changes during pregnancy in multiple sclerosis. Clones were sequenced by immunoSEQ multiplex PCR, and TCRdb holds only the in-frame ones, with some missing. This table holds 20,000 to 25,000 clones, about 89% found once. The sequencing here drew on CD8+ T cells from peripheral blood mononuclear cells, taken in the first trimester of pregnancy. The V and J genes are TRBV28 and TRBJ2-1; 10 bases agree with TRBD2. The TCR comes from a female donor with multiple sclerosis, enrolled in a pregnancy study. The DNA of the CDR3 is TGTGCCAGCAGTTCAACCGGGACTAGCGTCTACAATGAGCAGTTCTTC. Residues: CASSSTGTSVYNEQFF.